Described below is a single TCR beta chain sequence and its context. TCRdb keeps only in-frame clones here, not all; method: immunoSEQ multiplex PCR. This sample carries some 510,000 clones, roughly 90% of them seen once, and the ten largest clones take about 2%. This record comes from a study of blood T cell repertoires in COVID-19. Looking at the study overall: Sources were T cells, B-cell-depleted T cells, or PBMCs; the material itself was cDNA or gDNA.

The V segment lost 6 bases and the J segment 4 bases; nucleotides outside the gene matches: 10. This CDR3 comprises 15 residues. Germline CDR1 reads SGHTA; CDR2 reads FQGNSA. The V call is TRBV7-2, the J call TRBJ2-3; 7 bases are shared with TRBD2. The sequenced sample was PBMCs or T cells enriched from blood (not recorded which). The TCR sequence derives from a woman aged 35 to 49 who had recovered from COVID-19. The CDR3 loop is CASRYVTGGSDTQYF. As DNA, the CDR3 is TGTGCCAGCAGATATGTTACGGGAGGTTCAGATACGCAGTATTTT.